These 14 T cell receptor beta chains were all obtained from the same sample, sequenced in a study of CD8+CD57+ T cells in acquired aplastic anemia (dated by TCRdb to 2017 to 2018). The instrument was an Illumina HiSeq 2000. TCR beta VDJ combination and CDR3 sequence profiling used genomic DNA as the template. The public reads were quality trimmed at Q25 with fastp and then assembled into clones with MiXCR by TCRdb, keeping productive beta chains. Duplicate CDR3 protein sequences are folded into a single record with the most common DNA and genes. In this sample the table shows 150,000 to 200,000 distinct CDR3 sequences, 45% to 55% of which occur a single time. The leading ten clones occupy about 1% of the sample. Flow cytometry had shown CD8+CD57+ cell expansion in the patients selected for sequencing. The sample was sorted CD4+, CD8+, or CD8+CD57+ T cells (not recorded which) from PBMCs. The receptors derive from a human donor with aplastic anemia.

The V and J genes are TRBV7-2 and TRBJ2-3; the D is unclear. Germline V lookup: CDR1 SGHTA, CDR2 FQGNSA. The CDR3 is made up of 9 amino acids. V lost 5 bases, J lost 14 bases, and 8 bases lay in between. Written as DNA, the CDR3 is TGTGCCAGCAGCCCCCCGCTGTATTTT. Encoded protein: CASSPPLYF.

This clonotype was detected only a few times. In DNA, the CDR3 is TGTGCCAGCAGTTCCGGACGGGGCACTGAAGCTTTCTTT. It is translated as CASSSGRGTEAFF. V usage is TRBV7-2 and J usage is TRBJ1-1; D unresolved. CDR1 and CDR2 from the germline V gene are SGHTA and FQGNSA. Trimming removed 6 bases from V and 4 bases from J, with 12 bases in between. The CDR3 has 13 residues.

This clonotype was recorded many times. The V and J genes are TRBV27 and TRBJ1-2, with unresolved D. Trimming left V 3 bases short and J 7 bases short, with 6 bases between. The CDR3 consists of 11 residues. CDR1 is MNHEY, CDR2 SMNVEV, per germline (reference sequence). The CDR3 loop reads CASSFEAGYTF. The CDR3 DNA reads TGTGCCAGCAGTTTTGAAGCTGGCTACACCTTC.

As to this clonotype: This may arise from a read error, as a much more abundant clone is one base away. The chain joins TRBV6-2 or TRBV6-3 to TRBJ2-7, with D tentatively TRBD1 or TRBD2 (6 bases each). The germline V gene encodes CDR1 MNHEY and CDR2 SVGEGT. Trimming removed 5 bases at V and 5 bases at J, with 10 bases between. CDR3 length: 12 amino acids. The CDR3 DNA is TGTGCCAGCAGTAACCGGGGGCACGAGCAGTACTTC. Amino acids: CASSNRGHEQYF.

This clonotype was observed many times. The chain links TRBV5-1 to TRBJ2-2; 9 positions match TRBD2. This CDR3 has 14 residues. V dropped 5 bases and J dropped 8; count of bases not matched to a gene: 7. Looked up from germline, CDR1 is SGHRS and CDR2 is YFSETQ. The CDR3 DNA is TGCGCCAGCAGAGCTGCGGGGGGGCCTGGGGAGCTGTTTTTT. This gives the protein CASRAAGGPGELFF.

The chain joins TRBV2 to TRBJ2-3; the match to TRBD2 covers 7 bases. V was pared by 8 bases and J by 3 bases, with 8 bases of the junction left unmatched. Per the germline V gene, CDR1 is SNHLY and CDR2 is FYNNEI. The CDR3 spans 14 residues. CDR3 bases: TGTGCCAGCGGGGAGGGGCGAGCGACAGATACGCAGTATTTT. Amino acids: CASGEGRATDTQYF.

This clonotype showed up just a few times. The CDR3 is CSAASETYEQYF. For the CDR3, the DNA is TGCAGTGCTGCCAGTGAAACCTACGAGCAGTACTTC. The chain uses TRBV20-1 and TRBJ2-7, with D hard to call. This CDR3 contains 12 residues. The V gene lost 5 bases and the J gene lost 2 bases, with 10 bases spanning the gap. Germline V gene data show CDR1 as DFQATT and CDR2 as SNEGSKA (reference sequence).

The V call is TRBV6-1, the J call TRBJ1-5, with a possible D match to TRBD1 (5 bases). The CDR3 has 14 amino acids. Germline V lookup: CDR1 MNHNS, CDR2 SASEGT. Deletions cut 1 base from V and 6 bases from J, with 10 bases between. CDR3 sequence: CASSEGGVGQPQHF. In DNA, the CDR3 is TGTGCCAGCAGTGAAGGGGGGGTGGGTCAGCCCCAGCATTTT.

Points on this clonotype: The final CDR3 position lacks the conserved phenylalanine or tryptophan, pointing to a likely read error. V is TRBV15 and J is TRBJ1-5; 10 bases line up with TRBD1. Germline CDR1 LNHNV, CDR2 YYDKDF (reference sequence). With 6 bases clipped from V and 4 bases from J, the junction kept 3 bases outside the gene matches. This CDR3 is built from 14 residues. The CDR3 DNA is TGTGCCACCAGAGGACAGGGGGTTAATCAGCCCCAGCATTTA. Translating it yields CATRGQGVNQPQHL.

This clonotype showed up just once. One junction end disagrees with the germline gene, perhaps due to a read error. The V call is TRBV10-3, the J call TRBJ2-7; 7 nucleotides align to TRBD2. The CDR3 sequence is 12 residues long. In germline, CDR1 is ENHRY, CDR2 SYGVKD. For the CDR3, the DNA is TGTGCCAGCAGTTCTAGCGGCTACGAGCAGTACTTC. Its translation: CASSSSGYEQYF.

V is TRBV2 and J is TRBJ2-4; tentative D call: TRBD2 (7 bases). V was cut by 8 bases and J by 9 bases, with 17 bases left in between. The CDR3 is 13 amino acids. Germline lookup yields CDR1 SNHLY and CDR2 FYNNEI. The CDR3 spells CASVLTGGGIQYF. DNA for the CDR3: TGTGCCAGCGTCCTGACAGGCGGGGGCATTCAGTACTTC. Combining the CDR3 with reference TRBV2 and TRBJ2-4 gives the whole variable domain EPEVTQTPSHQVTQMGQEVILRCVPISNHLYFYWYRQILGQKVEFLVSFYNNEISEKSEIFDDQFSVERPDGSNFTLKIRSTKLEDSAMYFCASVLTGGGIQYFGAGTRLSVL.

V and J are TRBV7-2 and TRBJ2-7; 10 nucleotides align to TRBD2. The J segment lost 3 bases and the V segment lost 0 bases, leaving 2 bases of the junction unmatched. The CDR3 has 15 amino acids. Per the germline V gene, CDR1 is SGHTA and CDR2 is FQGNSA. CDR3 loop: CASSLAGTSVYEQYF. CDR3 coding DNA: TGTGCCAGCAGCTTAGCTGGGACTAGCGTCTACGAGCAGTACTTC.

This chain joins TRBV5-6 and TRBJ1-6; D is perhaps TRBD1 (5 bases). Germline loops: CDR1 SGHDT, CDR2 YYEEEE. CDR3 length equals 16 residues. V lost 2 bases and J 9 bases, leaving 18 bases between the germline ends. The CDR3 here is CASSFNGQGVGSPLHF. The CDR3 DNA reads TGTGCCAGCAGCTTCAACGGTCAGGGAGTCGGTTCACCCCTCCACTTT.

This clonotype has ten or more counts. V and J are TRBV4-2 and TRBJ2-1, with 10 bases aligning to TRBD2. The trim removed 4 bases at V and 5 bases at J, leaving 8 bases unmatched. Germline values: CDR1 LGHNA, CDR2 YNFKEQ. The CDR3 length is 16 residues. Here the CDR3 DNA reads TGTGCCAGCAGCCCAGGTAGCGGGGGGCCCGACAATGAGCAGTTCTTC. It is translated as CASSPGSGGPDNEQFF.